The clone carrying this T cell receptor (beta chain) was seen once. The CDR3 covers 12 residues. Germline loops: CDR1 GTSNPN, CDR2 SVGIG (reference sequence). V was pared by 2 bases and J by 4 bases, with 8 bases between. This sample was included in a study of Ad26.COV2.S vaccination and SARS-CoV-2 variants. Whole-study context: Participants got Ad26.COV2.S intramuscularly, once or twice 56 days apart.

Treatment noted: around 19 received Ad26.COV2.S at low or high dose, single or two shots; a few received placebo; per-sample allocation not given. Collection of the samples took place on day 63 after the first injection of vaccine or placebo. The table came from immunoSEQ multiplex PCR; TCRdb's copy has only in-frame clones and leaves some out. Among 350,000 to 450,000 clones listed, about four fifths were seen once. This TCR came from a person aged 18-65 years who received the Ad26.COV2.S COVID-19 vaccine or a placebo. Sample: peripheral blood, taken in a trial of Ad26.COV2.S vaccine versus placebo. The chain uses TRBV30 and TRBJ1-1; tentative D call: TRBD1 (6 bases). The CDR3 here is CAWSRTVTEAFF. CDR3 bases: TGTGCCTGGAGTAGGACAGTCACTGAAGCTTTCTTT.